Sequencing of this TCR beta chain was carried out in a study of CD8 T cells in Susac syndrome. Study results and limitations: The TCR sequencing and HLA analysis in the study involved a relatively small number of individuals, as the study acknowledged.

On this clonotype itself: Antigen: not known.

RNA, at about 0.45 to 1 ug, was reverse transcribed with random hexamers. TCRdb re-analysed the immunoSEQ multiplex PCR reads in MiXCR, keeping a single row per CDR3 protein. The sample yields fewer than 150,000 distinct CDR3 sequences, nearly 95% seen once. V trimming: 0 bases; J trimming: 5 bases; junction bases outside the gene matches: 3. CDR1 and CDR2 (germline): DFQATT, SNEGSKA (reference sequence). The CDR3 has 16 amino acids. The chain combines TRBV20-1 with TRBJ2-1, with 14 bases fitting TRBD2. The sample comprised CD8+ T cells from PBMCs. The receptor was derived from a human donor in good health. The CDR3 DNA reads TGCAGTGCTAGAGATAGGGGACTAGCGGGAGACAATGAGCAGTTCTTC. It is translated as CSARDRGLAGDNEQFF.